Presented here are 24 T cell receptor beta chains from one specimen sequenced in a study of cytotoxic CD8 clonotypes in ibrutinib-treated CLL. Sequencing used immunoSEQ multiplex PCR; TCRdb keeps in-frame clones, though not all of them. The data contain some 130,000 clones, over 75% of them seen just once; the ten biggest clones take up roughly 2%. Material: PBMCs, obtained after 24 months of ibrutinib treatment. These receptors all come from a human donor with chronic lymphocytic leukemia.

The chain joins TRBV28 to TRBJ2-2, with 7 bases identical to TRBD1. CDR1 MDHEN and CDR2 SYDVKM come from the germline V gene. The CDR3 runs 15 residues. Unmatched junction bases numbered 8, after V lost 6 bases and J lost 4 bases. CDR3 residues: CASSSRQGITGELFF. The CDR3 region has the DNA TGTGCCAGCAGCTCACGACAGGGAATCACCGGGGAGCTGTTTTTT.

The chain's CDR3 is CASSRWAQETQYF. The CDR3 DNA reads TGTGCCAGCAGTCGGTGGGCCCAAGAGACCCAGTACTTC. The gene calls are TRBV6-6 and TRBJ2-5; D remains ambiguous. Trimming shortened V by 5 bases and J by 1 base, and 8 bases separated the two germline ends. The CDR3 totals 13 residues. CDR1 is MNHNY and CDR2 is SVGAGI in the germline V gene (reference sequence).

The V gene is TRBV5-1, the J gene TRBJ1-1; possibly TRBD1 for D (6 bases). Trimming pared 6 bases from V and 4 bases from J, leaving 19 bases between. The CDR3 has 15 amino acids. From germline, CDR1 is SGHRS and CDR2 YFSETQ. The CDR3 DNA reads as TGCGCCAGCACCAACCACTGGGGGGGCGGCACTGAAGCTTTCTTT. It codes for CASTNHWGGGTEAFF.

This clone was seen only once. The chain combines TRBV7-3 with TRBJ1-1; D might be TRBD1 (6 bases). The CDR3 sequence is 14 residues long. From germline, CDR1 is SGHTA and CDR2 FQGTGA. The germline V and J ends were trimmed by 0 bases and 1 base, with 6 bases remaining between them. The CDR3 loop is CASSLTTGNTEAFF. The DNA of the CDR3 is TGTGCCAGCAGCTTAACGACAGGGAACACTGAAGCTTTCTTT.

This clone was counted only a few times. The chain is built from TRBV2 and TRBJ2-7; tentative D call: TRBD2 (6 bases). Trimming shortened V by 8 bases and J by 4 bases, and 30 bases separated the two germline ends. CDR3 length equals 18 residues. CDR1 and CDR2 from the germline V gene are SNHLY and FYNNEI. The CDR3 nucleotides are TGTGCCAGCTCTGATCGGTCCATGTGGGGGGTGGAAGCGTACGAGCAGTACTTC. Encoded protein: CASSDRSMWGVEAYEQYF.

On this clone: Relative to the germline gene, one junction end is altered; a read error may explain this. The V call is TRBV7-7, the J call TRBJ2-7, with a weak D call TRBD2 (6 bases). CDR3 length: 14 amino acids. Germline CDR1 SSHAT, CDR2 FNYEAQ (reference sequence). In nucleotides, the CDR3 is TGTGCTAGCAGTAGCGGACCCCTCGGCGACGAGCAGTACTTC. Amino acids: CASSSGPLGDEQYF. Combining the CDR3 with reference TRBV7-7 and TRBJ2-7 gives the whole variable domain GAGVSQSPRYKVTKRGQDVTLRCDPISSHATLYWYQQALGQGPEFLTYFNYEAQPDKSGLPSDRFSAERPEGSISTLTIQRTEQRDSAMYRCASSSGPLGDEQYFGPGTRLTVT.

The chain joins TRBV4-1 to TRBJ1-5, with 8 positions matching TRBD1. The V and J ends lost 1 base and 1 base, in that order; junction bases with no gene match: 3. The CDR3 length is 16 residues. CDR1 MGHRA and CDR2 YSYEKL come from the germline V gene. The CDR3 is CASSQGQGISNQPQHF. The CDR3, as DNA: TGCGCCAGCAGCCAAGGACAGGGGATCAGCAATCAGCCCCAGCATTTT.

The V gene is TRBV6-1, the J gene TRBJ2-1; D perhaps matches TRBD2 (6 bases). CDR3 length: 13 amino acids. CDR1 is MNHNS and CDR2 is SASEGT in the germline V gene. The V end lost 7 bases, the J end lost 7 bases, and 14 bases lay between the germline ends. In DNA, the CDR3 is TGTGCCAGCACCCCAAGTGGGAGGAATGAGCAGTTCTTC. Amino acid sequence: CASTPSGRNEQFF.

The genes are TRBV28 and TRBJ1-4; D is unresolved. Trimming cost V 9 bases and J 0 bases, with 14 bases left between them. CDR1 is MDHEN, CDR2 SYDVKM, per germline. This CDR3 is 15 amino acids long. The CDR3: CASNPHQPTNEKLFF. As DNA, the CDR3 is TGTGCCAGTAACCCCCACCAGCCAACTAATGAAAAACTGTTTTTT.

The gene calls are TRBV28 and TRBJ1-6; 9 nucleotides line up with TRBD1. Germline CDR1 is MDHEN and CDR2 is SYDVKM. The CDR3 is 15 amino acids. V dropped 3 bases and J dropped 12; count of bases not matched to a gene: 9. The CDR3 reads CASSLSGTGLLPLHF. The CDR3 DNA reads as TGTGCCAGCAGTTTGTCCGGGACAGGGCTACTACCCCTCCACTTT.

This rearrangement joins TRBV7-2 to TRBJ2-2; 7 nucleotides agree with TRBD1. V was clipped by 4 bases and J by 1 base; unmatched bases: 6. Per germline, CDR1 SGHTA and CDR2 FQGNSA. The CDR3 is 16 residues long. The chain's CDR3 is CASSSRGQLNTGELFF. The CDR3 nucleotides read TGTGCCAGCAGCTCCCGGGGACAGTTGAACACCGGGGAGCTGTTTTTT.

The chain uses TRBV2 and TRBJ2-2; TRBD2 aligns across 8 bases. Trimming took 7 bases from V and 4 from J; bases not matched to a gene: 8. The germline V gene has CDR1 SNHLY and CDR2 FYNNEI. This CDR3 is 15 amino acids long. The DNA of the CDR3 is TGTGCCAGCATTGGGTTAGCGGGATCCACCGGGGAGCTGTTTTTT. It encodes CASIGLAGSTGELFF.

CDR3 sequence reads: CASRSRGLRPQHF. The DNA for the CDR3 is TGTGCCAGCAGAAGCAGGGGACTAAGGCCCCAGCATTTT. The chain carries TRBV6-1 and TRBJ1-5; tentative D call: TRBD1 (6 bases). The germline V gene encodes CDR1 MNHNS and CDR2 SASEGT. Trimming stripped 6 bases from V and 9 bases from J, with 15 bases between. The CDR3 is made up of 13 amino acids.

This chain connects TRBV15 to TRBJ2-3, with a possible D match to TRBD1 (5 bases). V was trimmed by 0 bases and J by 6 bases, leaving 10 bases between them. This CDR3 is built from 14 residues. Germline-derived CDR1 and CDR2 are LNHNV and YYDKDF (reference sequence). The chain's CDR3 is CATSRDGRGDTQYF. DNA of the CDR3: TGTGCCACCAGCAGAGATGGAAGGGGTGATACGCAGTATTTT.

V gene TRBV9 combines with J gene TRBJ2-1; 8 bases align to TRBD2. The CDR3 covers 15 residues. V lost 0 bases, J lost 5 bases, and 4 bases stayed unmatched. Per germline, CDR1 SGDLS and CDR2 YYNGEE. DNA of the CDR3: TGTGCCAGCAGCGTAGCAAGCGGGAGCAACAATGAGCAGTTCTTC. Translated: CASSVASGSNNEQFF.

The J gene is TRBJ1-3, the V gene TRBV28; D is unresolved. V was pared by 7 bases and J by 3 bases, with 16 bases between. The CDR3 spans 15 residues. In germline, CDR1 is MDHEN, CDR2 SYDVKM. CDR3 nucleotides: TGTGCCAGCACCCCCCCCGGGGTTATTGGAAACACCATATATTTT. Its protein product is CASTPPGVIGNTIYF.

The gene calls are TRBV5-1 and TRBJ1-2; D gene uncertain. The CDR3 loop spans 14 amino acids. V was shortened by 1 base and J by 8 bases, with 15 bases between the two germline ends. Germline lookup yields CDR1 SGHRS and CDR2 YFSETQ. CDR3 region: CASSLRNALGGYTF. The CDR3 DNA reads as TGCGCCAGCAGCTTGAGAAACGCGCTAGGGGGCTACACCTTC. The full variable domain, its missing parts supplied by reference TRBV5-1 and TRBJ1-2, is KAGVTQTPRYLIKTRGQQVTLSCSPISGHRSVSWYQQTPGQGLQFLFEYFSETQRNKGNFPGRFSGRQFSNSRSEMNVSTLELGDSALYLCASSLRNALGGYTFGSGTRLTVV.

The chain carries TRBV6-5 and TRBJ1-2; 7 bases are a match to TRBD1. The germline gives CDR1 MNHEY, CDR2 SVGAGI. Trimming took 7 bases from V and 4 from J; bases not matched to a gene: 9. The CDR3 has 14 residues. The CDR3 region has the DNA TGTGCCAGCAACCCTGGGCAGGGGGGCTATGGCTACACCTTC. This gives the protein CASNPGQGGYGYTF.

The chain couples TRBV5-1 to TRBJ2-5; weak D call: TRBD1 (6 bases). The CDR3 covers 16 residues. V dropped 1 base and J dropped 5 bases, with 18 bases sitting between them. Germline V gene sequence: CDR1 SGHRS, CDR2 YFSETQ. The CDR3 region has the DNA TGCGCCAGCAGCTTGTCACCTGAGGGGGAGCTTGAGACCCAGTACTTC. Translation gives CASSLSPEGELETQYF. The variable domain in full, completed from reference TRBV5-1 and TRBJ2-5, reads KAGVTQTPRYLIKTRGQQVTLSCSPISGHRSVSWYQQTPGQGLQFLFEYFSETQRNKGNFPGRFSGRQFSNSRSEMNVSTLELGDSALYLCASSLSPEGELETQYFGPGTRLLVL.

The chain recombines TRBV6-6 with TRBJ2-1, with TRBD2 identical over 14 bases. There are 14 residues in the CDR3. CDR1 and CDR2 from the germline V gene are MNHNY and SVGAGI (reference sequence). J gave up 10 bases and V 7 bases, and 6 bases lay outside the gene matches. The CDR3 DNA sequence: TGTGCCAGCAAGGGACTAGCGGGAGTGAGGGAGCAGTTCTTC. Translation gives CASKGLAGVREQFF.

The CDR3 reads CASSWPTSGKTYEQYF. Written as DNA, the CDR3 is TGTGCCAGCAGCTGGCCGACTAGCGGCAAAACCTACGAGCAGTACTTC. V is TRBV5-5 and J is TRBJ2-7; TRBD2 agrees at 9 bases. J gave up 2 bases and V 3 bases, and 9 bases lay outside the gene matches. The germline gives CDR1 SGHKS, CDR2 YYEKEE (reference sequence). This CDR3 has 16 amino acids.

The chain carries TRBV9 and TRBJ2-7, with a weak D call TRBD1 (5 bases). This CDR3 spans 13 amino acids. The V gene's germline CDR1 is SGDLS and CDR2 YYNGEE. V was shortened by 3 bases and J by 6 bases, with 13 bases between the two germline ends. CDR3 amino acids: CASSGGQGVEQYF. The CDR3 coding sequence is TGTGCCAGCAGCGGGGGCCAAGGGGTCGAGCAGTACTTC.

The chain's CDR3 is CASSWDRDRGTDTQYF. In DNA, the CDR3 is TGTGCCAGCAGCTGGGACCGGGACAGGGGAACAGATACGCAGTATTTT. The rearrangement joins TRBV5-4 to TRBJ2-3; 10 bases are shared with TRBD1. The germline gives CDR1 SGHNT, CDR2 YYREEE (reference sequence). V lost 3 bases and J lost 3; bases outside the gene matches: 7. The CDR3 length is 16 residues.

The chain has TRBV28 and TRBJ1-4; TRBD1 might be the D (5 bases). V dropped 6 bases and J dropped 7 bases, with 15 bases sitting between them. This CDR3 is built from 14 residues. CDR1 is MDHEN and CDR2 is SYDVKM in the germline V gene. CDR3 in DNA: TGTGCCAGCAGGACAGCCGCCTTAGGTGAAAAACTGTTTTTT. It encodes CASRTAALGEKLFF.